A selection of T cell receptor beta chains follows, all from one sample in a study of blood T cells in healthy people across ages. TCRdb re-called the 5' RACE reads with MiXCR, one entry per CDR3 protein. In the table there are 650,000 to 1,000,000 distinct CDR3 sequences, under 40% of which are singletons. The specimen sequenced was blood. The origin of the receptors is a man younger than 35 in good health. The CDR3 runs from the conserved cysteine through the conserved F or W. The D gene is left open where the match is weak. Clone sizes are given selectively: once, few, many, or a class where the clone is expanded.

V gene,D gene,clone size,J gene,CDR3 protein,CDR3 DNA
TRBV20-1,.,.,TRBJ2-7,CSAARAPGQVYEQYF,TGCAGTGCTGCCCGGGCTCCGGGACAAGTCTACGAGCAGTACTTC
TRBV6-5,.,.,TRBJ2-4,CASSYEERGDEAKNIQYF,TGTGCCAGCAGTTATGAGGAAAGGGGGGACGAGGCCAAAAACATTCAGTACTTC
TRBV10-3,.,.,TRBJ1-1,CAITHTMNTEAFF,TGTGCCATCACCCATACAATGAACACTGAAGCTTTCTTT
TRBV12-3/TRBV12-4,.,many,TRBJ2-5,CASSFLRSIQETQYF,TGTGCCAGCAGTTTTCTCCGGAGCATCCAAGAGACCCAGTACTTC
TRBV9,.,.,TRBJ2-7,CASSAKRQGGSYEQYF,TGTGCCAGCAGCGCCAAGCGGCAGGGGGGCTCATACGAGCAGTACTTC
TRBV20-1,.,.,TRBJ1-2,CSASAAQGNYGYTF,TGCAGTGCTAGCGCGGCGCAGGGAAACTATGGCTACACCTTC
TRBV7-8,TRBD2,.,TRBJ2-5,CASTTSGAGETQYF,TGTGCCAGCACCACTAGCGGGGCCGGGGAGACCCAGTACTTC
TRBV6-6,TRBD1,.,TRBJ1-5,CASSTQGGFSNQPQHF,TGTGCCAGCAGCACCCAGGGGGGATTTAGCAATCAGCCCCAGCATTTT
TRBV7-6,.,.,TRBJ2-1,CASSLNKGVNEQFF,TGTGCCAGCAGCTTAAACAAGGGGGTGAATGAGCAGTTCTTC
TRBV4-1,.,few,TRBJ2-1,CASSPRESSYNEQFF,TGCGCCAGCAGCCCCAGGGAGAGCTCCTACAATGAGCAGTTCTTC
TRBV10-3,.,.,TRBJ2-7,CASLQGNEQYF,TGTGCCAGTCTTCAGGGCAACGAGCAGTACTTC
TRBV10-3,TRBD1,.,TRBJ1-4,CAISEGQGASEKLFF,TGTGCCATCAGTGAAGGACAGGGGGCGAGTGAAAAACTGTTTTTT
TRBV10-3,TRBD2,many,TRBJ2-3,CAISLGGTRTDTQYF,TGTGCCATCAGTTTGGGGGGGACCAGGACAGATACGCAGTATTTT
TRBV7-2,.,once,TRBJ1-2,CASSLADSSYGYTF,TGTGCCAGCAGCTTAGCAGACAGTTCCTATGGCTACACCTTC
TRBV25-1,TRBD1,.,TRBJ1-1,CASSESGTGLEAFF,TGTGCCAGCAGTGAATCCGGGACAGGGCTTGAAGCTTTCTTT
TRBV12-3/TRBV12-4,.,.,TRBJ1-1,CASRPGAFEAFF,TGTGCCAGCAGGCCCGGGGCATTTGAAGCTTTCTTT
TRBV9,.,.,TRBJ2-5,CASSVDRKQETQYF,TGTGCCAGCAGCGTAGATAGGAAACAAGAGACCCAGTACTTC
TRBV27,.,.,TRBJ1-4,CASRKFEATNEKLFF,TGTGCCAGCAGGAAATTTGAAGCAACTAATGAAAAACTGTTTTTT
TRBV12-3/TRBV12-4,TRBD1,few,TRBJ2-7,CASSSSQGKPYEQYF,TGTGCCAGCAGTTCTTCACAGGGGAAGCCCTACGAGCAGTACTTC
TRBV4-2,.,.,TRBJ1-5,CASSQERGPQQPQHF,TGTGCCAGCAGCCAAGAGAGGGGACCCCAGCAGCCCCAGCATTTT
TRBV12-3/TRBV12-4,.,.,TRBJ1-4,CASSVRGDEKLFF,TGTGCCAGCAGTGTACGCGGGGATGAAAAACTGTTTTTT
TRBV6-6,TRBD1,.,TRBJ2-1,CASRSTGASSYNEQFF,TGTGCCAGCAGGTCCACAGGGGCCAGCTCCTACAATGAGCAGTTCTTC
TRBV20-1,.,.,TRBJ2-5,CSARRSETQYF,TGCAGTGCTAGGCGATCGGAGACCCAGTACTTC
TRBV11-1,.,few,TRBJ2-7,CASSLGEEGEQYF,TGTGCCAGCAGCTTAGGCGAGGAAGGCGAGCAGTACTTC
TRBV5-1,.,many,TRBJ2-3,CASSLGYRGAADTQYF,TGCGCCAGCAGCTTGGGCTATCGAGGGGCCGCAGATACGCAGTATTTT
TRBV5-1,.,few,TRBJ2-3,CASSPGLQRTDTQYF,TGCGCCAGCAGCCCAGGACTCCAACGCACAGATACGCAGTATTTT
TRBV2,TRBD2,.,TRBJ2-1,CASSELAGLNEQFF,TGTGCCAGCAGTGAACTAGCGGGCCTCAATGAGCAGTTCTTC
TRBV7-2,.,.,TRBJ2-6,CASSLGPRSSGANVLTF,TGTGCCAGCAGCTTAGGGCCGCGGAGCTCTGGGGCCAACGTCCTGACTTTC
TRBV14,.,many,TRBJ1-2,CASSPGRRYGYTF,TGTGCCAGCAGTCCCGGGAGACGTTATGGCTACACCTTC
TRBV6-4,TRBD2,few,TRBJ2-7,CASSELAGGPNEQYF,TGTGCCAGCAGTGAACTAGCGGGGGGGCCCAATGAGCAGTACTTC
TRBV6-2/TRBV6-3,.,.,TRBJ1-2,CASRMTEGYTF,TGTGCCAGCAGGATGACTGAGGGCTACACCTTC
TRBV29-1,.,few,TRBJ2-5,CSGTRAETQYF,TGCAGCGGGACAAGAGCGGAGACCCAGTACTTC
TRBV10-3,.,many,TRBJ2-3,CATAVERWTQYF,TGTGCCACCGCCGTAGAACGTTGGACGCAGTATTTT
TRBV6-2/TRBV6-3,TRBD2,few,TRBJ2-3,CASSGLAGADTQYF,TGTGCCAGCAGTGGCCTAGCGGGGGCAGATACGCAGTATTTT
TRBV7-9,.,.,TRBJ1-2,CASSSDRGYTF,TGTGCCAGCAGCTCGGACCGGGGCTACACCTTC
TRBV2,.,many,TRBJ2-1,CASQLQFF,TGTGCCAGCCAACTTCAGTTCTTC
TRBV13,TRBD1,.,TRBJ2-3,CASSSRQGVTDTQYF,TGTGCCAGCAGCTCCAGACAGGGTGTAACAGATACGCAGTATTTT
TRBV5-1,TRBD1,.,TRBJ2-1,CASGPGTGGRGYNEQFF,TGCGCCAGCGGTCCCGGGACAGGGGGACGCGGCTACAATGAGCAGTTCTTC
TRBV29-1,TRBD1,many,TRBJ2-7,CSGQTGPYEQYF,TGCAGCGGTCAGACAGGGCCCTACGAGCAGTACTTC
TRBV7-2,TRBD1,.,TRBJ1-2,CASSPGTGGRYGHTF,TGTGCCAGCAGCCCAGGGACAGGGGGCCGGTATGGCCACACCTTC
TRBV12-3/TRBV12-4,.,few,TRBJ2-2,CASKSFANTGELFF,TGTGCCAGCAAGTCGTTCGCGAACACCGGGGAGCTGTTTTTT
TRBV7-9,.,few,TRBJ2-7,CASSPGPPEQYF,TGTGCCAGCAGCCCAGGACCCCCCGAGCAGTACTTC
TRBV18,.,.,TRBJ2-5,CASSPVPDSGEQYF,TGCGCCAGCTCACCAGTTCCTGACAGCGGTGAGCAGTACTTC
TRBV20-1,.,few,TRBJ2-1,CSARDQRDNEQFF,TGCAGTGCTAGAGATCAGCGGGACAATGAGCAGTTCTTC
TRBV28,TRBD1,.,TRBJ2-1,CASSFPGSSGQAVNEQFF,TGTGCCAGCAGTTTCCCCGGGTCCTCGGGACAGGCAGTGAATGAGCAGTTCTTC
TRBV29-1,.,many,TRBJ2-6,CSVSRDIHSGANVLTF,TGCAGCGTTTCTAGGGACATTCACTCTGGGGCCAACGTCCTGACTTTC
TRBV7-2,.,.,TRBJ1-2,CASSLEFGANYGYTF,TGTGCCAGCAGCTTAGAGTTCGGCGCTAACTATGGCTACACCTTC
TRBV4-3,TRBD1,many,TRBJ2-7,CASSQDFRQGYEQYF,TGCGCCAGCAGCCAAGATTTTCGACAGGGCTACGAGCAGTACTTC
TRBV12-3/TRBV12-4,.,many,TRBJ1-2,CASSFGGGDYGYTF,TGTGCCAGCAGTTTTGGTGGGGGGGACTATGGCTACACCTTC
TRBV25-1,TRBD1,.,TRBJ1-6,CACRDSHSPLHF,TGTGCCTGCCGGGACAGCCATTCACCCCTCCACTTT
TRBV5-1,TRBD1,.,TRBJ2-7,CASSLSGTGLKEQYF,TGCGCCAGCAGCTTATCCGGGACAGGGCTGAAAGAGCAGTACTTC